This TCR beta chain was found in a study of OX40 agonist ivuxolimab in advanced cancers. Study-level background: Of mixed ages from about 20 to 85 and averaging roughly 66 years, the group was just under 85% male.

Clones were read by immunoSEQ multiplex PCR, and TCRdb kept only the in-frame ones, dropping some. The repertoire holds approximately 84,000 clones, with over 65% as singletons. With 0 bases removed from V and 0 bases from J, the gap between germline ends came to 12 bases. Germline CDR1 LGHNA, CDR2 YNFKEQ. The CDR3 extends over 17 amino acids. This TCR was sampled from an adult with an advanced solid tumor such as melanoma, head and neck, liver or kidney cancer. The sample was CD4+ or CD8+ T cells sorted from blood, taken in a trial of the OX40 agonist ivuxolimab. This sequence joins TRBV4-2 and TRBJ1-3; D is undetermined. CDR3 protein: CASSQEMVQTSGNTIYF. Here the CDR3 DNA reads TGTGCCAGCAGCCAAGAAATGGTCCAAACCTCTGGAAACACCATATATTTT.